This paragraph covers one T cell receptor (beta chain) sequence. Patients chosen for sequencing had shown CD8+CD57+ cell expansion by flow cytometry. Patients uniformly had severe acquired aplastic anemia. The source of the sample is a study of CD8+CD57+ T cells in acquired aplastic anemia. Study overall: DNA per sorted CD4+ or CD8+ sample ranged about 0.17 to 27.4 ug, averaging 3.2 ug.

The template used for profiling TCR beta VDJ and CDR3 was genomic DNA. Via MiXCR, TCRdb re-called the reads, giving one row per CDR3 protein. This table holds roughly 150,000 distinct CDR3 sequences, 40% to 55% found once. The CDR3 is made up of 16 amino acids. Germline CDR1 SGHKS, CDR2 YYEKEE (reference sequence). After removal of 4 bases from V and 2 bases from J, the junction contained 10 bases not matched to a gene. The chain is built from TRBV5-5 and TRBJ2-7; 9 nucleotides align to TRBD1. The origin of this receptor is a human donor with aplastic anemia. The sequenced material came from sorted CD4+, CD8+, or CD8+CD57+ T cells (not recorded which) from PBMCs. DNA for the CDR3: TGTGCCAGCAGCGATGGACAGGGGATAGACCCCTACGAGCAGTACTTC. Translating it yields CASSDGQGIDPYEQYF.